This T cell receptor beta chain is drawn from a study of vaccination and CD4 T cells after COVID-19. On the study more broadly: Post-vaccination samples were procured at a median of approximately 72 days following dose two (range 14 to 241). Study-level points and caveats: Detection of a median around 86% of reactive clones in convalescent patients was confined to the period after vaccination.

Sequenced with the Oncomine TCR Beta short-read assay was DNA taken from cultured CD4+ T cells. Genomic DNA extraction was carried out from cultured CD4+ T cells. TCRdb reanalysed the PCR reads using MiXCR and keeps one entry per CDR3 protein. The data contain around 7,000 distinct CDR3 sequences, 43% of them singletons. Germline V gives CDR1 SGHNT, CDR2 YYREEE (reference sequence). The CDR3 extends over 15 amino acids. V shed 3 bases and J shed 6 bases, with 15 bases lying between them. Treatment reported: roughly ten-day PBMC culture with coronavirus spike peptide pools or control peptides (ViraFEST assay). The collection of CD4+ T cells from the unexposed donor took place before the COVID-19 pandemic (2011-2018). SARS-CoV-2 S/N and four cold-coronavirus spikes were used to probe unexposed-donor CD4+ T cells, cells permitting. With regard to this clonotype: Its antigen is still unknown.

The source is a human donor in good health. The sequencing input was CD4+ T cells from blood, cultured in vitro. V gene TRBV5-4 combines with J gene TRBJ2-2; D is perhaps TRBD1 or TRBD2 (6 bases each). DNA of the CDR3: TGTGCCAGCAGCTCTGGAGGGGGGCGCGCCGGGGAGCTGTTTTTT. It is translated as CASSSGGGRAGELFF. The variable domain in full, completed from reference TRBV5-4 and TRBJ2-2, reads ETGVTQSPTHLIKTRGQQVTLRCSSQSGHNTVSWYQQALGQGPQFIFQYYREEENGRGNFPPRFSGLQFPNYSSELNVNALELDDSALYLCASSSGGGRAGELFFGEGSRLTVL.